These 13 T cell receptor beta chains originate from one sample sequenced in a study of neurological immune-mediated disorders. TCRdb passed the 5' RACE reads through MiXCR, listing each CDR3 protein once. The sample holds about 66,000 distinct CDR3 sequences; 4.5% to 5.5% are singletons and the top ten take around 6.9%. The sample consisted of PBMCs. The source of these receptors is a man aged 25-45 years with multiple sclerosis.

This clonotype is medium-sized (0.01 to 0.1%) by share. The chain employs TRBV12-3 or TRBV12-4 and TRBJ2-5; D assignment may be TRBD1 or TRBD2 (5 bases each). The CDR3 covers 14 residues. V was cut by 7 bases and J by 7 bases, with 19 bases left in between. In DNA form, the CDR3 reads TGTGCCAGCACTGGAGAGAGGGGTTGGGGGACCCAGTACTTC. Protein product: CASTGERGWGTQYF.

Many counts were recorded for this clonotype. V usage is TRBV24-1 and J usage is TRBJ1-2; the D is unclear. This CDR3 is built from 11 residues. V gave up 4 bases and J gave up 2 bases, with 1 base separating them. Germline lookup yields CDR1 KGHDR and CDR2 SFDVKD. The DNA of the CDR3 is TGTGCCACCAGTGACAACTATGGCTACACCTTC. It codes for CATSDNYGYTF.

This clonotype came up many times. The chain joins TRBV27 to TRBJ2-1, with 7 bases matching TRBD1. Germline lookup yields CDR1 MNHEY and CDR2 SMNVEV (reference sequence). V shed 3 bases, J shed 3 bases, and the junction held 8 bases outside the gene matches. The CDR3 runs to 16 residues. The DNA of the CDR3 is TGTGCCAGCAGTTTTGGAGCCGACAGGGACTACAATGAGCAGTTCTTC. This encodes CASSFGADRDYNEQFF.

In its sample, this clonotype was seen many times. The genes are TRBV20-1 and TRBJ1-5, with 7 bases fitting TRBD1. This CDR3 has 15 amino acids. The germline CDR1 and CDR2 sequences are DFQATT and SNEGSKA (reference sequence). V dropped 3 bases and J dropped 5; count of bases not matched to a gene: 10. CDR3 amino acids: CSASVLGQAHQPQHF. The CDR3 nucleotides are TGCAGTGCTAGCGTGCTAGGACAGGCCCATCAGCCCCAGCATTTT.

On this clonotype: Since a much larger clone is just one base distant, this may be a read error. DNA for the CDR3: TGTGTCAGCAATCCTCCGGGCTACATGAACACTGAAGCTTTCTTT. It encodes CVSNPPGYMNTEAFF. The chain carries TRBV7-9 and TRBJ1-1, with unresolved D. From germline, CDR1 is SEHNR and CDR2 FQNEAQ (reference sequence). The CDR3 sequence is 15 residues long. The complete variable domain, with remaining parts taken from reference TRBV7-9 and TRBJ1-1, reads DTGVSQNPRHKITKRGQNVTFRCDPISEHNRLYWYRQTLGQGPEFLTYFQNEAQLEKSRLLSDRFSAERPKGSFSTLEIQRTEQGDSAMYLCVSNPPGYMNTEAFFGQGTRLTVV.

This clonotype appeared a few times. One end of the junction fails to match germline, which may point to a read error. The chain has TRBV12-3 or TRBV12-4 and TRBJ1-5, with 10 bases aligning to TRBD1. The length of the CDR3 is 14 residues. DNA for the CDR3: TGTGCCAGCAGCACGGACAGGGGGGTTCAGCCCCAGAATTTT. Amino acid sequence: CASSTDRGVQPQNF.

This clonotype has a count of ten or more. In DNA, the CDR3 is TGTGCCACCAGTGACCCAGGGACAGGACAAGAGACCCAGTACTTC. This translates into CATSDPGTGQETQYF. This chain links TRBV24-1 with TRBJ2-5, with 8 bases fitting TRBD1. The CDR3 sequence is 15 residues long. Germline assignment: CDR1 KGHDR and CDR2 SFDVKD. The V gene end was trimmed by 4 bases and the J gene end by 2 bases; junction bases not matched to a gene: 5.

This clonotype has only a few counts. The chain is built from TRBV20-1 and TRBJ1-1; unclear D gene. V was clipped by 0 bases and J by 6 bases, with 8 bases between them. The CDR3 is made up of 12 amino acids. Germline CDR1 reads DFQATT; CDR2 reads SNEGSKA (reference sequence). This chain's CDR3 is CSARDYVSEAFF. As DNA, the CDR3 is TGCAGTGCTAGAGATTACGTCTCTGAAGCTTTCTTT.

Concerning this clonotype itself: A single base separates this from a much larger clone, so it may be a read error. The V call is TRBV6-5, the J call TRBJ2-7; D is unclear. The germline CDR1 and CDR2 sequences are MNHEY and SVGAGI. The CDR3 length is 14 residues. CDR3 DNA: TGTACCAGCAGTTACTCTCCCGCCGGCTACGAGCAGTACTTC. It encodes CTSSYSPAGYEQYF.

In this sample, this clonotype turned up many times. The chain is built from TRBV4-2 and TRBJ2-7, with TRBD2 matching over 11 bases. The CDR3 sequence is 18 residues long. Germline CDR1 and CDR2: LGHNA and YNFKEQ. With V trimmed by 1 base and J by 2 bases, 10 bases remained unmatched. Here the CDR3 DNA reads TGTGCCAGCAGCCAAGTGCCCGGGACTAGCGGAAAAACCTACGAGCAGTACTTC. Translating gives CASSQVPGTSGKTYEQYF.

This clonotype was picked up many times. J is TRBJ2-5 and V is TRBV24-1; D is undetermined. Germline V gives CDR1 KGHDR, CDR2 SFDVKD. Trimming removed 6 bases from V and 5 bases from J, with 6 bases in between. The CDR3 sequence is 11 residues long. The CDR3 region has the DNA TGTGCCACCAGTCACGCGGAGACCCAGTACTTC. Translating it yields CATSHAETQYF.

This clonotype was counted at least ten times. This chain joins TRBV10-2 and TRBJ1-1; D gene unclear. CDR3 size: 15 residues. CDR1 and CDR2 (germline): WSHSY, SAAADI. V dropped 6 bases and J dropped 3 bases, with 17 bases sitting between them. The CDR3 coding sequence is TGCGCCAGCAGGGCCATTTGGGCGAGGCACACTGAAGCTTTCTTT. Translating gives CASRAIWARHTEAFF.

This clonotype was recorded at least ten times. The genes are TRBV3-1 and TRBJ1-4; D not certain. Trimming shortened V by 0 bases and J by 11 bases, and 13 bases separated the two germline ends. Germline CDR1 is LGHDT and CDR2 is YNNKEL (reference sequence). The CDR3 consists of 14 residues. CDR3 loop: CASSQDPMTGKLFF. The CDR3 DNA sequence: TGTGCCAGCAGCCAAGATCCGATGACGGGGAAACTGTTTTTT.